The 27 T cell receptor beta chains reported below all come from one sample, sequenced in a study of cytomegalovirus exposure and HLA in healthy donors. Measured with immunoSEQ multiplex PCR; TCRdb has only the in-frame clones, and not every one. The sample holds approximately 59,000 clones, 80% to 95% seen once. Sequencing was done on a sample of PBMCs. Receptors originate from a young man in good health and CMV-seropositive.

The chain recombines TRBV27 with TRBJ2-7, with 11 bases identical to TRBD1. After removal of 1 base from V and 3 bases from J, the junction contained 8 bases not matched to a gene. CDR3 length equals 17 residues. Per the germline V gene, CDR1 is MNHEY and CDR2 is SMNVEV (reference sequence). In DNA, the CDR3 is TGTGCCAGCAGTTTATACGGGACAGGGGGACTAAACTACGAGCAGTACTTC. Amino acid sequence: CASSLYGTGGLNYEQYF.

This chain uses TRBV28 with TRBJ2-7; 8 bases map to TRBD1. CDR1 and CDR2 from the germline V gene are MDHEN and SYDVKM. J gave up 2 bases and V 8 bases, and 5 bases lay outside the gene matches. The CDR3 extends over 13 amino acids. CDR3 region: CASSSDRAYEQYF. The CDR3 nucleotides are TGTGCCAGCTCCTCGGACAGGGCCTACGAGCAGTACTTC.

This rearrangement joins TRBV7-2 to TRBJ2-3, with 11 bases identical to TRBD2. Germline CDR1 SGHTA, CDR2 FQGNSA. There are 17 residues in the CDR3. J lost 1 base, V lost 5 bases, and 8 bases had no gene match. This CDR3 is CASSESSGLAGTDTQYF. As DNA, the CDR3 is TGTGCCAGCAGCGAATCCTCGGGACTAGCGGGCACAGATACGCAGTATTTT.

This chain links TRBV9 with TRBJ2-1; 8 bases match TRBD1. The germline CDR1 and CDR2 sequences are SGDLS and YYNGEE. V gave up 4 bases and J gave up 6 bases; unmatched junction bases: 9. This CDR3 has 15 amino acids. This chain's CDR3 is CASSLGTGIPNEQFF. The CDR3, as DNA: TGTGCCAGCAGCTTGGGGACAGGAATTCCCAATGAGCAGTTCTTC.

J is TRBJ1-1 and V is TRBV19, with D perhaps TRBD1 (5 bases). This CDR3 spans 14 amino acids. The V gene lost 5 bases and the J gene lost 6 bases, with 16 bases spanning the gap. CDR1 is LNHDA, CDR2 SQIVND, per germline (reference sequence). CDR3 sequence: CASSPFFGQAEAFF. The CDR3 DNA reads TGTGCCAGTAGTCCTTTTTTCGGACAAGCTGAAGCTTTCTTT. Full variable domain (missing parts from reference TRBV19 and TRBJ1-1): DGGITQSPKYLFRKEGQNVTLSCEQNLNHDAMYWYRQDPGQGLRLIYYSQIVNDFQKGDIAEGYSVSREKKESFPLTVTSAQKNPTAFYLCASSPFFGQAEAFFGQGTRLTVV.

The chain is built from TRBV19 and TRBJ2-6; 8 bases are shared with TRBD1. Germline CDR1 and CDR2: LNHDA and SQIVND (reference sequence). V lost 5 bases, J lost 0 bases, and 18 bases stayed unmatched. CDR3 length: 21 amino acids. CDR3 sequence reads: CASSRRPGGGQASSGANVLTF. The CDR3 DNA is TGTGCCAGTAGTCGTCGGCCCGGAGGGGGACAGGCGAGCTCTGGGGCCAACGTCCTGACTTTC.

The chain links TRBV6-5 to TRBJ1-2; D is possibly TRBD1 (6 bases). Germline-derived CDR1 and CDR2 are MNHEY and SVGAGI. This CDR3 comprises 13 residues. Between the trimmed V and J ends, which lost 3 bases and 8 bases, there was a span of 13 bases. The CDR3 sequence: CASSYLAGEGYTF. DNA of the CDR3: TGTGCCAGCAGTTATTTAGCAGGGGAAGGCTACACCTTC.

This chain connects TRBV4-1 to TRBJ1-3; TRBD1 is a possible D gene (5 bases). In germline, CDR1 is MGHRA, CDR2 YSYEKL. Between the trimmed V and J ends, which lost 2 bases and 2 bases, there was a span of 16 bases. The CDR3 is 17 amino acids. The CDR3 DNA reads as TGCGCCAGCAGCCAACTGTTGGGGGGTTCCACTGGAAACACCATATATTTT. Translation gives CASSQLLGGSTGNTIYF.

The gene calls are TRBV7-9 and TRBJ2-1; D is perhaps TRBD2 (5 bases). Germline CDR1 and CDR2: SEHNR and FQNEAQ (reference sequence). The CDR3 has 12 residues. Deletions cut 5 bases from V and 9 bases from J, with 11 bases between. CDR3 in amino acids: CASSTSSSEQFF. CDR3 coding DNA: TGTGCCAGCAGCACCTCTAGCAGTGAGCAGTTCTTC.

Details on this clone: A read error may produce the germline difference seen at one junction end. This rearrangement joins TRBV5-5 to TRBJ1-2, with D possibly matching TRBD1 (5 bases). The germline V gene has CDR1 SGHKS and CDR2 YYEKEE (reference sequence). The CDR3 contains 12 residues. The CDR3, as DNA: TGTGCCAGCAGCTTGGCCTATTCCGGGGGAGCCTTC. Residues: CASSLAYSGGAF. Full variable domain (missing parts from reference TRBV5-5 and TRBJ1-2): DAGVTQSPTHLIKTRGQQVTLRCSPISGHKSVSWYQQVLGQGPQFIFQYYEKEERGRGNFPDRFSARQFPNYSSELNVNALLLGDSALYLCASSLAYSGGAFGSGTRLTVV.

The count of this clone is one. The chain carries TRBV7-2 and TRBJ1-1; 7 bases match TRBD1. Trimming at V came to 0 bases and at J to 5 bases, leaving 9 bases not matched to a gene. The CDR3 runs 16 residues. CDR1 is SGHTA, CDR2 FQGNSA, per germline. The DNA of the CDR3 is TGTGCCAGCAGCTTAGCGAGTGACAGGGCGGGGACTGAAGCTTTCTTT. Translating it yields CASSLASDRAGTEAFF. The whole variable domain, filled in from reference TRBV7-2 and TRBJ1-1, reads GAGVSQSPSNKVTEKGKDVELRCDPISGHTALYWYRQSLGQGLEFLIYFQGNSAPDKSGLPSDRFSAERTGGSVSTLTIQRTQQEDSAVYLCASSLASDRAGTEAFFGQGTRLTVV.

This sequence joins TRBV2 and TRBJ2-3, with D possibly being TRBD1 (5 bases). The germline V gene encodes CDR1 SNHLY and CDR2 FYNNEI. The CDR3 spans 15 residues. The V and J ends lost 9 bases and 0 bases respectively, with 16 bases between them. The DNA of the CDR3 is TGTGCCAGAGAAGGGGCTAGTCAGAGCACAGATACGCAGTATTTT. Residues: CAREGASQSTDTQYF.

V and J are TRBV28 and TRBJ1-4; no firm D call. The CDR3 has 16 residues. Germline V CDR1 and CDR2: MDHEN, SYDVKM. Trimming stripped 2 bases from V and 7 bases from J, with 17 bases between. The CDR3 DNA is TGTGCCAGCAGTTTAGATCCGGGAAGGGCGGGTGAAAAACTGTTTTTT. Amino acid sequence: CASSLDPGRAGEKLFF.

This chain joins TRBV15 and TRBJ2-7, with TRBD2 matching 8 bases. The CDR3 has 14 amino acids. Germline CDR1 LNHNV, CDR2 YYDKDF (reference sequence). Losses at the gene ends were 0 bases for V and 3 bases for J; bases not matched to a gene: 1. Written as DNA, the CDR3 is TGTGCCACCAGCAGAGACGCGGGAGGCTACGAGCAGTACTTC. Translating gives CATSRDAGGYEQYF. The full variable domain, in which reference TRBV15 and TRBJ2-7 provide the parts outside the CDR3, is DAMVIQNPRYQVTQFGKPVTLSCSQTLNHNVMYWYQQKSSQAPKLLFHYYDKDFNNEADTPDNFQSRRPNTSFCFLDIRSPGLGDTAMYLCATSRDAGGYEQYFGPGTRLTVT.

V usage is TRBV5-1 and J usage is TRBJ1-3; D is ambiguous. Trimming shortened V by 2 bases and J by 0 bases, and 9 bases separated the two germline ends. CDR3 length: 15 amino acids. Germline values: CDR1 SGHRS, CDR2 YFSETQ. The CDR3, as DNA: TGCGCCAGCAGCTTCGACTCCCGCTCTGGAAACACCATATATTTT. Translation gives CASSFDSRSGNTIYF.

V gene TRBV27 combines with J gene TRBJ2-3; 13 positions match TRBD2. CDR1 is MNHEY, CDR2 SMNVEV, per germline (reference sequence). There are 17 residues in the CDR3. J lost 2 bases, V lost 8 bases, and 10 bases had no gene match. CDR3 DNA: TGTGCCAGCGTAGGAACTAGCGGGAGGGCCGTCACAGATACGCAGTATTTT. This gives the protein CASVGTSGRAVTDTQYF.

V and J are TRBV25-1 and TRBJ1-1, with D possibly being TRBD1 (5 bases). V was shortened by 4 bases and J by 2 bases, with 17 bases between the two germline ends. CDR1 and CDR2 from the germline V gene are MGHDK and SYGVNS. CDR3 length: 16 amino acids. CDR3 amino acids: CASSVSVGGTNTEAFF. CDR3 bases: TGTGCCAGCAGTGTGTCGGTTGGGGGGACCAACACTGAAGCTTTCTTT.

The chain combines TRBV9 with TRBJ2-5; the match to TRBD1 covers 7 bases. Germline V gene data show CDR1 as SGDLS and CDR2 as YYNGEE. The CDR3 is 14 residues long. After removal of 3 bases from V and 1 base from J, the junction contained 3 bases not matched to a gene. The CDR3 sequence is CASSAWDSQETQYF. CDR3 DNA: TGTGCCAGCAGCGCATGGGACAGCCAAGAGACCCAGTACTTC.

The CDR3 loop is CASSFGSWQYF. In DNA, the CDR3 is TGTGCCAGCAGTTTCGGGTCATGGCAGTACTTC. V is TRBV28 and J is TRBJ2-7; D call uncertain. V was pared by 3 bases and J by 9 bases, with 9 bases between. The CDR3 is 11 residues long. Per germline, CDR1 MDHEN and CDR2 SYDVKM.

This chain connects TRBV10-2 to TRBJ2-5, with D possibly matching TRBD1 (5 bases). Trimming took 0 bases from V and 0 from J, leaving 11 bases between them. Germline V gives CDR1 WSHSY, CDR2 SAAADI. CDR3 length: 16 amino acids. The CDR3: CASSESGQTYQETQYF. CDR3 DNA sequence: TGCGCCAGCAGTGAGTCGGGGCAGACTTACCAAGAGACCCAGTACTTC.

CDR3 amino acids: CASSPGLAPAGELFF. The CDR3 DNA reads TGTGCCAGCAGCCCTGGACTGGCCCCAGCCGGGGAGCTGTTTTTT. The chain links TRBV11-2 to TRBJ2-2; D perhaps matches TRBD2 (5 bases). This CDR3 has 15 amino acids. Germline V gene sequence: CDR1 SGHAT, CDR2 FQNNGV. Trimming shortened V by 5 bases and J by 6 bases, and 16 bases separated the two germline ends.

J is TRBJ2-7 and V is TRBV5-6, with 8 positions matching TRBD2. This CDR3 is 16 amino acids long. Germline V lookup: CDR1 SGHDT, CDR2 YYEEEE. Trimming removed 4 bases from V and 5 bases from J; junction bases left unmatched: 14. CDR3 DNA sequence: TGTGCCAGCAGCGGGTTATTAGCGGGATCACTCAACGAGCAGTACTTC. This encodes CASSGLLAGSLNEQYF.

The J gene is TRBJ1-1, the V gene TRBV2; a possible D gene is TRBD1 (6 bases). Deletions cut 6 bases from V and 0 bases from J, with 8 bases between. The CDR3 totals 13 residues. Per germline, CDR1 SNHLY and CDR2 FYNNEI. This chain's CDR3 is CASRDRMNTEAFF. CDR3 nucleotides: TGTGCCAGCAGAGACAGGATGAACACTGAAGCTTTCTTT.

This clone was detected only a few times. The chain uses TRBV2 and TRBJ1-1; TRBD1 agrees at 9 bases. J was trimmed by 5 bases and V by 10 bases; bases with no gene match: 8. Germline CDR1 reads SNHLY; CDR2 reads FYNNEI. This CDR3 has 13 amino acids. The CDR3 DNA is TGTGCCACACCGGACAGGGGACGAACTGAAGCTTTCTTT. It encodes CATPDRGRTEAFF.

V is TRBV27 and J is TRBJ2-3; a possible D gene is TRBD2 (6 bases). From germline, CDR1 is MNHEY and CDR2 SMNVEV (reference sequence). There are 16 residues in the CDR3. The V and J ends lost 6 bases and 0 bases respectively, with 16 bases between them. The CDR3 sequence: CASSLGSGYSTDTQYF. The CDR3 nucleotides are TGTGCCAGCAGCCTAGGGAGCGGGTATAGCACAGATACGCAGTATTTT.

The V gene is TRBV5-1, the J gene TRBJ2-3, with 16 bases lining up with TRBD2. This CDR3 is 21 amino acids long. The ends lost 0 bases at V and 4 bases at J; junction bases unmatched: 14. From germline, CDR1 is SGHRS and CDR2 YFSETQ. The CDR3 spells CASSLAPGLAGGPRFSDTQYF. CDR3 bases: TGCGCCAGCAGCTTGGCCCCGGGACTAGCGGGAGGGCCTCGGTTTTCAGATACGCAGTATTTT.

The chain couples TRBV4-1 to TRBJ1-1, with TRBD1 matching over 9 bases. The V gene's germline CDR1 is MGHRA and CDR2 YSYEKL. V shed 3 bases, J shed 1 base, and the junction held 3 bases outside the gene matches. The CDR3 is 15 amino acids. For the CDR3, the DNA is TGCGCCAGCAGCCAGGGGGGACAGGGGAACACTGAAGCTTTCTTT. This gives the protein CASSQGGQGNTEAFF.